This T cell receptor beta chain was documented in a study of T-cell reconstitution after alpha-beta-depleted transplantation in children. Preparation of the TCRbeta library used unique molecular identifiers. TCRdb fed the PCR reads into MiXCR, producing one record per CDR3 protein. Among approximately 390,000 distinct CDR3 sequences listed, about a tenth were seen once. CDR1 and CDR2 (germline): SQVTM, ANQGSEA. The V end lost 4 bases, the J end lost 2 bases, and 9 bases lay between the germline ends. The CDR3 has 13 amino acids. The starting material was PBMCs from the stem cell graft donor, obtained from the stem cell graft. The rearrangement uses TRBV29-1 and TRBJ1-3; D is ambiguous. The sequence was obtained from a human donor who donated a stem cell graft to a child with acute myeloid leukemia. CDR3 loop: CSVASGTGNTIYF. DNA for the CDR3: TGCAGCGTTGCGTCCGGGACTGGAAACACCATATATTTT. The variable domain in full, with the rest retrieved from reference TRBV29-1 and TRBJ1-3, is SAVISQKPSRDICQRGTSLTIQCQVDSQVTMMFWYRQQPGQSLTLIATANQGSEATYESGFVIDKFPISRPNLTFSTLTVSNMSPEDSSIYLCSVASGTGNTIYFGEGSWLTVV.